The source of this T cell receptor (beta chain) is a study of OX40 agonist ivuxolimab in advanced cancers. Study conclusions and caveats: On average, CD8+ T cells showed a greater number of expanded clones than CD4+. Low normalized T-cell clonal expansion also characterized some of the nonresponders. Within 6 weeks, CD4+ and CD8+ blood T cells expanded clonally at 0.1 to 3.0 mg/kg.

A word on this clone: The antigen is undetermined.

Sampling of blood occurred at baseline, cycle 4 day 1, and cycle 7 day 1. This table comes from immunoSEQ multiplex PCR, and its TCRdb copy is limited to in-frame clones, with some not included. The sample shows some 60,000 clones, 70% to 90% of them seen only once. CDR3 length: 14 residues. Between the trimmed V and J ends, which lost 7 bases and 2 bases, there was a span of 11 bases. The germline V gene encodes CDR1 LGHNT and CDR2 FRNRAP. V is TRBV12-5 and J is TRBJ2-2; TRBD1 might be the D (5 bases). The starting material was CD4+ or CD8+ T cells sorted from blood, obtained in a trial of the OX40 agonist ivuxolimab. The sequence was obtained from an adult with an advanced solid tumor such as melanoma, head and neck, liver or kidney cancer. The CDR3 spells CASEGIYNTGELFF. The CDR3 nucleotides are TGTGCTAGTGAGGGGATTTATAACACCGGGGAGCTGTTTTTT.